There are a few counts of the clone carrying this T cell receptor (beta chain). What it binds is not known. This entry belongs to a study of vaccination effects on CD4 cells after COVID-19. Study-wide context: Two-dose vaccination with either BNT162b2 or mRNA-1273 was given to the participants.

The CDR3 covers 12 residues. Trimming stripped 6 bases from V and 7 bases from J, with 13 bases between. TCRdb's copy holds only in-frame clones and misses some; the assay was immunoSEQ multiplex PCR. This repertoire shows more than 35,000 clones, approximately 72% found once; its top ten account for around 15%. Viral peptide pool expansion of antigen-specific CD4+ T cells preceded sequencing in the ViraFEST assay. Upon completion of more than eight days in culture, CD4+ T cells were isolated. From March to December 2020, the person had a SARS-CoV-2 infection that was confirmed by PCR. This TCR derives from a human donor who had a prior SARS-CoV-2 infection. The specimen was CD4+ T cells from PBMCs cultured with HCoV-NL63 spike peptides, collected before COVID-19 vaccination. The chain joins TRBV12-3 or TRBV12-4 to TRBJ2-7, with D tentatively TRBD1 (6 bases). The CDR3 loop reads CASSFHQGEQYF. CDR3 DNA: TGTGCCAGCAGCTTTCACCAGGGGGAGCAGTACTTC.